The clone carrying this T cell receptor (beta chain) occurred many times. Its specificity is not known. A universal primer site was incorporated via template switching, and the cDNA contained unique molecular identifiers. TCRdb analysed the 5' RACE reads with MiXCR anew, one entry per CDR3 protein. The sample holds fewer than 650,000 distinct CDR3 sequences, roughly 6.6% seen once. CDR1 and CDR2 (germline): SEHNR, FQNEAQ (reference sequence). There are 13 residues in the CDR3. The V and J ends lost 5 bases and 11 bases respectively, with 19 bases between them. The data were taken from a study of identical twins. General study points: Without tracking the same donors, conclusions rested on cross-sectional statistical analysis.

These data were also filed under a second study, of yellow fever vaccine responses in identical twins.

Sequenced input: PBMCs. The TCR was taken from a woman in her late teens or twenties in good health. V and J are TRBV7-9 and TRBJ2-7; weak D call: TRBD1 (5 bases). CDR3 sequence: CASSGATGIREYV. CDR3 sequence (DNA): TGTGCCAGCAGCGGGGCGACGGGCATCCGAGAGTACGTC.